This T cell receptor beta chain was observed in a study of beta chain features in type 1 diabetes. Findings of the study overall: A moderate, significant TCRB CDR3 shortening appeared in type 1 diabetes across four CD4+ subsets. A possible short-template PCR bias applies equally to patients and controls. Researchers reported that naive, central memory and Treg TCRB repertoires appeared more similar in patients than in healthy donors.

About this clone: What it binds is unknown.

Reverse transcribing all isolated RNA meant expressed TCRB transcripts were sequenced. TCRdb's copy holds only in-frame clones and misses some; the assay was immunoSEQ multiplex PCR. Of around 16,000 clones in the sample, roughly two thirds are singletons; the top ten hold roughly 0.77%. The germline V and J ends were trimmed by 4 bases and 4 bases, with 20 bases remaining between them. The CDR3 extends over 15 amino acids. Germline CDR1 is SQVTM and CDR2 is ANQGSEA. The TCR comes from a young man with type 1 diabetes. Sequencing was done on a sample of stem cell memory CD4+ T cells from blood. V usage is TRBV29-1 and J usage is TRBJ2-7; D is perhaps TRBD2 (6 bases). The CDR3 sequence is CSVADGGHGIYEQYF. CDR3 coding DNA: TGCAGCGTTGCGGACGGAGGGCACGGAATATACGAGCAGTACTTC.